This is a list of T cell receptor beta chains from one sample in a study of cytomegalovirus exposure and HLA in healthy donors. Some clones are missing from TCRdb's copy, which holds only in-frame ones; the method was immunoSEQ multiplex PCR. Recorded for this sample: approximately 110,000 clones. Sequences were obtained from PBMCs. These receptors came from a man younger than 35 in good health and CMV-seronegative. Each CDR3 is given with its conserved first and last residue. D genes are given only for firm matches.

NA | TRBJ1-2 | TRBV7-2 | TGTGCCAGCAGCTCGTCGGGGTTTGACGCGAATGGCTACACCTTC | CASSSSGFDANGYTF
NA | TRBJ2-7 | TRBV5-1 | TGCGCCAGCAGCTTGGAAGCCCGCGTAAGGGGCGAGCAGTACTTC | CASSLEARVRGEQYF
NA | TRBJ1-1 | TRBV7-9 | TGTGCCAGCAGCATACGCGATAGGGGCCCACACACTGAAGCTTTCTTT | CASSIRDRGPHTEAFF
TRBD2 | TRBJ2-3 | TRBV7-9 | TGTGCCAGCAGCTTACCTAGCGGGGGTCCAGATACGCAGTATTTT | CASSLPSGGPDTQYF
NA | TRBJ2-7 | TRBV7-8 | TGTGCCAGCAGCTCACAGGGCCCGACCACCGAGCAGTACTTC | CASSSQGPTTEQYF
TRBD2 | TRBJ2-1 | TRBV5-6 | TGTGCCAGCAGCCTATTAGCGGGGGGGAGCTCCTACAATGAGCAGTTCTTC | CASSLLAGGSSYNEQFF
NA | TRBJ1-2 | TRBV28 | TGTGCCAGCAGTTTATTGGTGGCGGATTATGGCTACACCTTC | CASSLLVADYGYTF
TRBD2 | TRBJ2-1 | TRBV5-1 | TGCGCCAGCAGCTTGGAACGTGGCGGGAGGGCAAACAATGAGCAGTTCTTC | CASSLERGGRANNEQFF
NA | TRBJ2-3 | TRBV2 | TGTGTCCAAAGGGGGGGTGCAGATACGCAGTATTTT | CVQRGGADTQYF
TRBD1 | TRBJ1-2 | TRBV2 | TGTGCCAGCAGACCGGGACAGCCCTACACCTTC | CASRPGQPYTF
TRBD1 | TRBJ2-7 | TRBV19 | TGTGCCACGACGGACAGGGTCTACGAGCAGTACTTC | CATTDRVYEQYF
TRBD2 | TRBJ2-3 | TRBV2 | TGTGCCAGCAGTGGGTCTAGCGGTCGTAACACAGATACGCAGTATTTT | CASSGSSGRNTDTQYF